The 14 T cell receptor beta chains below were found in one sample sequenced in a study of PD-1 blockade in classical Hodgkin lymphoma. All trial patients relapsed after autologous stem cell transplantation. Magnetic negative selection purified CD4+ T cells from thawed PBMCs. Repertoires were generated with immunoSEQ multiplex PCR, while TCRdb's copy carries only in-frame clones and drops some. The data contain some 7,100 clones, around 77% of them singletons. Sequenced here: CD4+ T cells from blood, sampled at baseline. These receptors were collected from a human donor with classical Hodgkin lymphoma.

V gene TRBV10-3 combines with J gene TRBJ1-2; 9 bases map to TRBD1. The CDR3 is 14 residues long. Germline values: CDR1 ENHRY, CDR2 SYGVKD. Trimming cost V 6 bases and J 8 bases; bases outside gene matches: 10. CDR3 region: CAIRGQGQGTGYTF. The CDR3 bases are TGTGCCATCAGGGGCCAGGGACAGGGTACGGGCTACACCTTC.

The chain joins TRBV2 to TRBJ2-7; weak D call: TRBD2 (6 bases). The CDR3 is 15 amino acids. Trimming pared 2 bases from V and 5 bases from J, leaving 16 bases between. Germline-derived CDR1 and CDR2 are SNHLY and FYNNEI. CDR3 sequence reads: CASSESGEDWDEQYF. The CDR3 nucleotides are TGTGCCAGCAGTGAATCGGGGGAGGACTGGGACGAGCAGTACTTC. The full variable domain, in which reference TRBV2 and TRBJ2-7 provide the parts outside the CDR3, is EPEVTQTPSHQVTQMGQEVILRCVPISNHLYFYWYRQILGQKVEFLVSFYNNEISEKSEIFDDQFSVERPDGSNFTLKIRSTKLEDSAMYFCASSESGEDWDEQYFGPGTRLTVT.

This clone was observed a few times. This CDR3 reads CASSYSRRGVSPLHF. DNA of the CDR3: TGTGCCAGCAGTTACTCGAGACGTGGAGTTTCACCCCTCCACTTT. V usage is TRBV6-5 and J usage is TRBJ1-6, with no clear D. Germline CDR1 and CDR2: MNHEY and SVGAGI. The V end was cut by 0 bases, the J end by 9 bases, with 12 bases between. The CDR3 is made up of 15 amino acids.

V and J are TRBV5-4 and TRBJ2-7, with D possibly being TRBD2 (5 bases). The CDR3 length is 15 residues. Per germline, CDR1 SGHNT and CDR2 YYREEE (reference sequence). The V and J ends lost 4 bases and 2 bases respectively, with 16 bases between them. This CDR3 is CASSPPGIKTYEQYF. The CDR3 DNA follows: TGTGCCAGCAGCCCCCCGGGAATAAAAACCTACGAGCAGTACTTC.

The rearrangement joins TRBV5-4 to TRBJ1-4; no firm D call. This CDR3 is built from 16 residues. The germline V gene has CDR1 SGHNT and CDR2 YYREEE (reference sequence). The germline V and J ends were trimmed by 4 bases and 5 bases, with 18 bases remaining between them. The CDR3 sequence: CASSGGFRHGNEKLFF. For the CDR3, the DNA is TGTGCCAGCAGCGGAGGTTTTAGGCACGGGAATGAAAAACTGTTTTTT.

This clone was detected once. The genes are TRBV5-8 and TRBJ1-1; D is ambiguous. The germline gives CDR1 SGHTS, CDR2 YDEGEE. Trimming took 0 bases from V and 6 from J, leaving 9 bases between them. This CDR3 contains 13 residues. The CDR3 here is CASSLVGIPEAFF. The CDR3 DNA follows: TGTGCCAGCAGCTTGGTAGGGATTCCTGAAGCTTTCTTT.

The rearrangement links TRBV11-3 to TRBJ2-5, with D possibly matching TRBD2 (6 bases). The CDR3 totals 18 residues. Trimming stripped 1 base from V and 1 base from J, with 19 bases between. The germline V gene has CDR1 SGHNT and CDR2 YENEEA. CDR3 bases: TGTGCCAGCAGCTTAGGGATTCGGGGCGGGGCCATCCAAGAGACCCAGTACTTC. This translates into CASSLGIRGGAIQETQYF.

This clone was detected only once. V and J are TRBV7-3 and TRBJ2-2; TRBD1 matches 7 bases. The CDR3 consists of 14 residues. After removal of 6 bases from V and 1 base from J, the junction contained 2 bases not matched to a gene. CDR1 and CDR2 from the germline V gene are SGHTA and FQGTGA. The CDR3 bases are TGTGCCAGCAGAAGGGACAGGAACACCGGGGAGCTGTTTTTT. Residues: CASRRDRNTGELFF.

This clone was seen a single time. This chain joins TRBV2 and TRBJ2-2; TRBD1 aligns across 9 bases. Germline lookup yields CDR1 SNHLY and CDR2 FYNNEI. This CDR3 contains 14 residues. With V trimmed by 6 bases and J by 2 bases, 1 base remained unmatched. The chain's CDR3 is CASRGQGNTGELFF. DNA of the CDR3: TGTGCCAGCAGGGGACAGGGCAACACCGGGGAGCTGTTTTTT.

The J gene is TRBJ2-1, the V gene TRBV5-1; 10 bases agree with TRBD2. The V gene's germline CDR1 is SGHRS and CDR2 YFSETQ. The CDR3 consists of 16 residues. V lost 6 bases, J lost 0 bases, and 6 bases stayed unmatched. CDR3 sequence reads: CASTSLAGSSYNEQFF. In nucleotides, the CDR3 is TGCGCCAGCACTTCACTAGCGGGGAGCTCCTACAATGAGCAGTTCTTC.

This clone appeared a single time. V and J are TRBV11-3 and TRBJ1-1; D is unclear. Germline-derived CDR1 and CDR2 are SGHNT and YENEEA. This CDR3 has 14 residues. The ends were cut back, 1 base at V and 2 bases at J, with 8 bases in the middle. CDR3 DNA sequence: TGTGCCAGCAGCTTAGGACCCAGAAACACTGAAGCTTTCTTT. Translated, it gives CASSLGPRNTEAFF.

As to this clone: Other DNA sequences in the sample encode the same CDR3. DNA of the CDR3: TGTGCCAGCAGCGCGGGGTACGAGCAGTACTTC. Protein sequence: CASSAGYEQYF. The chain uses TRBV5-6 and TRBJ2-7, with D possibly being TRBD2 (6 bases). This CDR3 is 11 amino acids long. The V end was cut by 4 bases, the J end by 4 bases, with 6 bases between. Germline values: CDR1 SGHDT, CDR2 YYEEEE.

In this sample, this clone turned up once. The V call is TRBV4-2, the J call TRBJ1-1; a weak D match, TRBD1 (6 bases). Germline CDR1 and CDR2: LGHNA and YNFKEQ. The V end lost 4 bases, the J end lost 1 base, and 7 bases lay between the germline ends. CDR3 length: 13 residues. The CDR3 region has the DNA TGTGCCAGCAGCCGAGGGGGGAACACTGAAGCTTTCTTT. Protein product: CASSRGGNTEAFF.

This chain connects TRBV10-3 to TRBJ1-3; 8 bases agree with TRBD1. V shed 4 bases and J 0 bases; nucleotides not matched to a gene: 2. The germline V gene encodes CDR1 ENHRY and CDR2 SYGVKD. The CDR3 sequence is 15 residues long. In DNA form, the CDR3 reads TGTGCCATCAGTGGGACAGGGCCCTCTGGAAACACCATATATTTT. It translates to CAISGTGPSGNTIYF.